A selection of T cell receptor beta chains follows, all from one sample in a study of T cells in Graves' hyperthyroidism and ophthalmopathy. Via MiXCR, TCRdb re-called the multiplex PCR reads, giving one row per CDR3 protein. The sample has about 500,000 distinct CDR3 sequences; more than 15% are singletons. The sequencing input was blood. The source of these receptors is a woman in her thirties with Graves' ophthalmopathy. Each CDR3 is given with its conserved first and last residue. The D gene is left open where the match is weak. Some rows mark clone size as missing; the rest say once, few, many or name a class of expanded clone.

TRBJ2-1,-,many,TRBV7-9,TGTGCCAGCAGCTTTGGGCAGTCTTCCTACAATGAGCAGTTCTTC,CASSFGQSSYNEQFF
TRBJ1-5,TRBD1,-,TRBV6-1,TGTGCCAGCAGTGTCCCGGGACAGGGAGGCGCTCAGCCCCAGCATTTT,CASSVPGQGGAQPQHF
TRBJ1-6,TRBD1,many,TRBV2,TGTGCCAGCAGCGATGACAGGGAGTTTAATTCACCCCTCCACTTT,CASSDDREFNSPLHF
TRBJ2-4,-,few,TRBV7-9,TGTGCCAGCAGCCCCCCCGGGCCAGGGAAAAACATTCAGTACTTC,CASSPPGPGKNIQYF
TRBJ2-1,TRBD2,-,TRBV5-6,TGTGCCAGCAGCGGTCGCGGGAGAGGCAGTGAGCAGTTCTTC,CASSGRGRGSEQFF
TRBJ1-2,-,-,TRBV29-1,TGCAGCGTTGAAGATCCAGGATACTATGGCTACACCTTC,CSVEDPGYYGYTF
TRBJ1-3,-,many,TRBV5-6,TGTGCCAGCAGCTTGCGGACCTCTGGAAACACCATATATTTT,CASSLRTSGNTIYF
TRBJ2-5,TRBD2,few,TRBV12-3/TRBV12-4,TGTGCCAGCAATTTAACTAGCGGGACAGAGACCCAGTACTTC,CASNLTSGTETQYF
TRBJ1-1,-,-,TRBV19,TGTACCAGTAGTCTGGAGGGGGTGCTGAGCACTGAAGCTTTCTTT,CTSSLEGVLSTEAFF
TRBJ2-7,-,many,TRBV20-1,TGCAGTGCATACAGGAGGCGAAGCTCCTACGAGCAGTACTTC,CSAYRRRSSYEQYF
TRBJ2-3,TRBD2,many,TRBV28,TGTGCCAGCAGTTTAGAGACTAGCGGAGATACGCAGTATTTT,CASSLETSGDTQYF
TRBJ2-3,-,-,TRBV18,TGTGCCAGCTCGCCTACAGGTCCGGAGACAGATACGCAGTATTTT,CASSPTGPETDTQYF
TRBJ2-1,TRBD2,many,TRBV6-1,TGTGCCAGCAGTTCCTCCTCTAGCGGGAGGGCCTACAATGAGCAGTTCTTC,CASSSSSSGRAYNEQFF
TRBJ1-2,TRBD1,many,TRBV28,TGTGCCAGCAAGCCCTACAACAGGGGGCGCTTCTATGGCTACACCTTC,CASKPYNRGRFYGYTF
TRBJ1-2,TRBD1,-,TRBV6-5,TGTGCCAGCAGTTACGAGGGACAGGGGCTATATGGCTACACCTTC,CASSYEGQGLYGYTF
TRBJ2-1,TRBD2,-,TRBV7-2,TGTGCCAGCAGAATACTAGCGGGATATGAGCAGTTCTTC,CASRILAGYEQFF
TRBJ1-1,-,many,TRBV18,TGTGCCAGCTCACCACCTAACTCTTGGAGGACTGAAGCTTTCTTT,CASSPPNSWRTEAFF
TRBJ2-7,TRBD1,-,TRBV20-1,TGCAGTGCTAGCGGTGGGACAGAATCCTCGAGCTCCTACGAGCAGTACTTC,CSASGGTESSSSYEQYF
TRBJ2-3,TRBD1,-,TRBV7-9,TGTGCCAGCAGCCCCCGCTTGACAGGGGGCGTTGTTACGCAGTATTTT,CASSPRLTGGVVTQYF
TRBJ2-7,-,many,TRBV27,TGTGCCAGCAGTTTATCTTCCGGTCCGACCTACGAGCAGTACTTC,CASSLSSGPTYEQYF
TRBJ1-5,-,few,TRBV6-5,TGTGCCAGCAGTTACAGGGAGGGTAAAGGTCAGCCCCAGCATTTT,CASSYREGKGQPQHF
TRBJ1-1,-,many,TRBV7-2,TGTGCCAGCAGCCGACAGCCGACAGTGAACACTGAAGCTTTCTTT,CASSRQPTVNTEAFF
TRBJ1-2,-,many,TRBV20-1,TGCAGTGCTGTCGACCTGGGGTATGGCTACACCTTC,CSAVDLGYGYTF
TRBJ1-2,TRBD1,many,TRBV6-2/TRBV6-3,TGTGCCAGCAGTTACCCACAGGACAGGGGGCTTTATGGCTACACCTTC,CASSYPQDRGLYGYTF
TRBJ2-3,-,-,TRBV11-2,TGTGCCAGCAGCTTATTAGCGGTCCCTAGCACAGATACGCAGTATTTT,CASSLLAVPSTDTQYF
TRBJ1-1,-,many,TRBV7-6,TGTGCCAGCAGCTGGAAGTTCGGGCGGAGGAGGACTGAAGCTTTCTTT,CASSWKFGRRRTEAFF
TRBJ2-7,-,few,TRBV20-1,TGCAGTGCTAGATCTGAACACTACGAGCAGTACTTC,CSARSEHYEQYF
TRBJ2-5,-,-,TRBV24-1,TGTGCCACCAGTAGCGGAGGCCTGGGGACCCAGTACTTC,CATSSGGLGTQYF
TRBJ2-1,TRBD2,few,TRBV6-2/TRBV6-3,TGTGCCAGCAGTTACCCCCGACTAGCGGACAATGAGCAGTTCTTC,CASSYPRLADNEQFF
TRBJ2-1,TRBD2,many,TRBV20-1,TGCAGTGCTAGCCCGGGACTAGCGGGAGTTAATGAGCAGTTCTTC,CSASPGLAGVNEQFF
TRBJ2-7,-,-,TRBV4-1,TGCGCCAGCAGCCAAGATTCAGGCGCGGAGAGCTACGAGCAGTACTTC,CASSQDSGAESYEQYF
TRBJ1-5,-,few,TRBV10-2,TGCGCCAGCAGCACTTACGGGGGTAATCAGCCCCAGCATTTT,CASSTYGGNQPQHF
TRBJ1-6,-,-,TRBV30,TGTGCCTGGAGTGTTTTTACCATTACGAGATTCCTCTCACCCCTCCACTTT,CAWSVFTITRFLSPLHF
TRBJ1-2,-,many,TRBV7-2,TGTGCCAGCACCCCGACAGGCCCAGGGGGCTACACCTTC,CASTPTGPGGYTF
TRBJ1-5,-,-,TRBV28,TGTGCCACTACTTTCTGGGGTTATAGCAATCAGCCCCAGCATTTT,CATTFWGYSNQPQHF
TRBJ1-5,-,many,TRBV28,TGTGCCAGCAGTTTATTGGGTCAGCCCCAGCATTTT,CASSLLGQPQHF
TRBJ2-7,TRBD2,-,TRBV29-1,TGCAGCGTGACTAGCGGAGTCTACGAGCAGTACTTC,CSVTSGVYEQYF
TRBJ1-1,-,few,TRBV20-1,TGCAGTGCCTTACCGGTGTGGGGGTACACTGAAGCTTTCTTT,CSALPVWGYTEAFF
TRBJ2-7,-,many,TRBV11-1,TGTGCCAGCAGCTTACGAGACAGGATAAGTAGCTCCTACGAGCAGTACTTC,CASSLRDRISSSYEQYF
TRBJ1-1,TRBD1,many,TRBV13,TGTGCCAGCAGCTTCACTGGACAGGGGAACACTGAAGCTTTCTTT,CASSFTGQGNTEAFF
TRBJ2-1,-,few,TRBV7-9,TGTGCCAGCGGACGAATGGGCGATGAGCAGTTCTTC,CASGRMGDEQFF
TRBJ2-7,-,-,TRBV28,TGTGCCAGCAGTCCGACTAGAATCCACGAGCAGTACTTC,CASSPTRIHEQYF
TRBJ1-1,TRBD1,many,TRBV4-3,TGCGCCAGCAGCCAAGGCGACCCCTGGGGGGCAGGGGGAACTGAAGCTTTCTTT,CASSQGDPWGAGGTEAFF
TRBJ2-7,TRBD1,many,TRBV20-1,TGCAGTGCGGGGGGACAGGGGGTCGGCAACGAGCAGTACTTC,CSAGGQGVGNEQYF
TRBJ2-7,TRBD2,few,TRBV29-1,TGCAGCGTTGGTGTGGGGGAGGGCGAGCAGTACTTC,CSVGVGEGEQYF
TRBJ1-4,-,-,TRBV7-9,TGTGCCAGCCTGGGTCTTAGCGGGGAAAAACTGTTTTTT,CASLGLSGEKLFF
TRBJ2-2,-,few,TRBV24-1,TGTGCCACCAAATCGGGTGGGTCCGGGGAGCTGTTTTTT,CATKSGGSGELFF
TRBJ1-5,-,-,TRBV28,TGTGCCAGCAGTTTGCTAACTAGCAATCAGCCCCAGCATTTT,CASSLLTSNQPQHF
TRBJ2-4,TRBD1,few,TRBV12-5,TGTGCTAGTGGTTTGGCTACATCGGGACAGGGTCGTTCCAAAAACATTCAGTACTTC,CASGLATSGQGRSKNIQYF
TRBJ1-5,-,few,TRBV27,TGTGCCAGCAGTTTCGGGATGGATAGCAATCAGCCCCAGCATTTT,CASSFGMDSNQPQHF
TRBJ2-1,-,-,TRBV19,TGTGCCAGTAGCAAGATGCCGGGACAACACAATGAGCAGTTCTTC,CASSKMPGQHNEQFF